A selection of T cell receptor beta chains follows, all from one sample in a study of PD-1 blockade in mismatch repair-deficient tumors. Assay used: immunoSEQ multiplex PCR; TCRdb lists only in-frame clones, some missing. The repertoire includes some 100,000 clones, 82% of them detected once, and around 6.6% sits in the top ten. The sample in question was peripheral blood, obtained approximately 36 weeks after starting pembrolizumab. The source is an adult with mismatch repair-deficient cancer. The CDR3 runs from the conserved cysteine through the conserved F or W.

v_call	cdr3_aa
TRBV7-6	CASSPSSYNEQFF
TRBV28	CASSLPHAYGYTF
TRBV7-6	CASSLAGGERDEQYF
TRBV7-9	CASSLGGTSYEQYF
TRBV7-7	CASSQTSGTYNEQFF
TRBV2	CASSEALAGQYF
TRBV29-1	CSVDDKNTQYF
TRBV9	CASTPGGAPNEQYF
TRBV27	CASSSRTGRDTQYF
TRBV7-9	CASRVPGQLIETQYF
TRBV25-1	CASSEFRGATNEKLFF
TRBV9	CASSVGIAYGTGELFF
TRBV9	CASSDGVQPQHF
TRBV11-2	CASSHAGQVFGANVLTF
TRBV9	CASSVATGQSGDTQYF
TRBV15	CATSSGLASGYNEQFF
TRBV5-1	CASSLGGTVEAFF
TRBV7-2	CASSSTGSEQYF
TRBV2	CASRGTEAFF
TRBV9	CASSPGTSGTSDTQYF
TRBV9	CASSETDRVDGYTF
TRBV11-2	CASSPGRQGLNEQFF
TRBV19	CASSIDRLSIKTEAFF
TRBV4-2	CASSQTPSVLGANVLTF
TRBV5-4	CASTRLGDGYTF
TRBV29-1	CSVGGPENTEAFF
TRBV11-3	CASSPGTRVSDTQYF